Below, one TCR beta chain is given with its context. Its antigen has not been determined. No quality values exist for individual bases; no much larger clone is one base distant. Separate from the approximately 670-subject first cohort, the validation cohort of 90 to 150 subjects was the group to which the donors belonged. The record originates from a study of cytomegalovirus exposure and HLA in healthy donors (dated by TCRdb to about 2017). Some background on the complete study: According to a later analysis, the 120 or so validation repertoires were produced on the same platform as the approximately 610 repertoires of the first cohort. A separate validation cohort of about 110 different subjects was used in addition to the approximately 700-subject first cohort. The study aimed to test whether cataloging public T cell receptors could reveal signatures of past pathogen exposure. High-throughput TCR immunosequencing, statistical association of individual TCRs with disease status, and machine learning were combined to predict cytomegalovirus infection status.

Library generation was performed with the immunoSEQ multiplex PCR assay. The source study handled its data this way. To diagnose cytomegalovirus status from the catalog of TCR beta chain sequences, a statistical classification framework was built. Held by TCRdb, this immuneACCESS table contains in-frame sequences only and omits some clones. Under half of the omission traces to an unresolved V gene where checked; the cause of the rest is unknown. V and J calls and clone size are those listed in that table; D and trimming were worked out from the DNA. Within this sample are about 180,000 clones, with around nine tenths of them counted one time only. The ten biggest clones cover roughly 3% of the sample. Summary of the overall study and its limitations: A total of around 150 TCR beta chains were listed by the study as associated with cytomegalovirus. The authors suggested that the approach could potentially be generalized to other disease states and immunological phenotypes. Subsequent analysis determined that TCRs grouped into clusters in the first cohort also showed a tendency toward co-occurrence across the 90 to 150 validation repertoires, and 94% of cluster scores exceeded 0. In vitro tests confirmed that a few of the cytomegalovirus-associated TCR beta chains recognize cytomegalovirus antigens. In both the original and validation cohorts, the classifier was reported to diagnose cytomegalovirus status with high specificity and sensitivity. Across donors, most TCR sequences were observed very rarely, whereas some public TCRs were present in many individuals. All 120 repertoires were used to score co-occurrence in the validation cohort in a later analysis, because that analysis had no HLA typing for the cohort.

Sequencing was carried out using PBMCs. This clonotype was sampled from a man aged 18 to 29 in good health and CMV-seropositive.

The nucleotide sequence reads as follows: TGTGCCTGGTCAACGGGACAGCTTAACACTGAAGCTTTCTTT. This codes for CAWSTGQLNTEAFF. The chain is assembled from TRBV30 and TRBJ1-1, with 7 middle bases fitting TRBD1. Ends trimmed: V by 5 bases, J by 2 bases; bases unmatched to a gene: 8. Counted from cysteine to phenylalanine, this CDR3 has 14 amino acids. CDR3 DNA is the only sequence kept; it has 42 bases, read in frame from the first base. CDR1 and CDR2 are read off the germline V gene (reference sequence) as GTSNPN and SVGIG.